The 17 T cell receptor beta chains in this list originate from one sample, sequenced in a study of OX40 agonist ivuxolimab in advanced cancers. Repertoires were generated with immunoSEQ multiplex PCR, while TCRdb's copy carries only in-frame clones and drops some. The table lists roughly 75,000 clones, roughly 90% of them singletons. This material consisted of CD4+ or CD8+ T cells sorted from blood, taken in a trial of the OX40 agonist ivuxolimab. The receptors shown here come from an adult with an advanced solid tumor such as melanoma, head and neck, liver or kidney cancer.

Here the CDR3 DNA reads TGTGCCAGCAGCGAAACAGCTAACTATGGCTACACCTTC. This codes for CASSETANYGYTF. V and J are TRBV7-8 and TRBJ1-2; no clear D gene. Germline V gene lookup returns CDR1 SGHVS and CDR2 FQNEAQ. This CDR3 contains 13 residues. V was cut by 5 bases and J by 0 bases, with 7 bases left in between.

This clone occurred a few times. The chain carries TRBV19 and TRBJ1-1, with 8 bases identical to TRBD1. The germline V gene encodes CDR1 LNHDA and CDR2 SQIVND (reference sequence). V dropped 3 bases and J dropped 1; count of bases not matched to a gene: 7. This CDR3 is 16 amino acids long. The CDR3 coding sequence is TGTGCCAGTAGTATTTATACAGGGGGAGCGAACACTGAAGCTTTCTTT. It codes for CASSIYTGGANTEAFF.

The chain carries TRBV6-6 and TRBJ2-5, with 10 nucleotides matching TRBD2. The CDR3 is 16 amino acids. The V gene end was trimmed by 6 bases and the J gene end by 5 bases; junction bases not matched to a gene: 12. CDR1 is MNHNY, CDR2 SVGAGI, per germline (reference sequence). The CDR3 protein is CASSHGSGRALETQYF. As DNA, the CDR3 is TGTGCCAGCAGCCACGGAAGCGGGAGGGCCTTGGAGACCCAGTACTTC.

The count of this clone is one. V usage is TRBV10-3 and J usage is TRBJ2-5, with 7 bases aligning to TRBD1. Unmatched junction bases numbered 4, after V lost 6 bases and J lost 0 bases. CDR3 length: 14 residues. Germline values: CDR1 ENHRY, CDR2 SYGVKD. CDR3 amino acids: CAIRSDRDQETQYF. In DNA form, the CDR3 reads TGTGCCATCAGATCCGACAGGGACCAAGAGACCCAGTACTTC.

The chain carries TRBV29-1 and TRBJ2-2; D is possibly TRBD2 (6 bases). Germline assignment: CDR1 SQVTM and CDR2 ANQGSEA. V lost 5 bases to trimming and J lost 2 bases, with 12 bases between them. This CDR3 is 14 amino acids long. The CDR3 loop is CSVLGLPNTGELFF. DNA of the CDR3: TGCAGCGTTCTGGGACTCCCCAACACCGGGGAGCTGTTTTTT.

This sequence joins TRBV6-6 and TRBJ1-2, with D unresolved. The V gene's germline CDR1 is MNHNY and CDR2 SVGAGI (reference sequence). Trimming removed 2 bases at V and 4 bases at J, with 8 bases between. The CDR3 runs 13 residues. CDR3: CASSYGVLYGYTF. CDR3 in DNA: TGTGCCAGCAGTTACGGGGTACTCTATGGCTACACCTTC.

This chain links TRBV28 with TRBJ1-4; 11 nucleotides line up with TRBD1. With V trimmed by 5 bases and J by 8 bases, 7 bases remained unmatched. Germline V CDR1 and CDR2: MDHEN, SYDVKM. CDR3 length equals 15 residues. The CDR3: CASSPGQGAGEKLFF. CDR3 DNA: TGTGCCAGCAGTCCAGGACAGGGGGCTGGAGAAAAACTGTTTTTT.

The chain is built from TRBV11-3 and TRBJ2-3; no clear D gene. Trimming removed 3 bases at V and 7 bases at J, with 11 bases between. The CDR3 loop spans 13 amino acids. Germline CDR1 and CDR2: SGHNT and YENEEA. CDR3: CASSFTAVNTQYF. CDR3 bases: TGTGCCAGCAGCTTCACAGCAGTTAATACGCAGTATTTT.

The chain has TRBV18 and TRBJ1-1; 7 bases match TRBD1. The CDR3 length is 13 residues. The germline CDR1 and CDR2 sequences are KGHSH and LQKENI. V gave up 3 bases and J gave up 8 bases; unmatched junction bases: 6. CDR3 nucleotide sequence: TGTGCCAGCTCACCTATGGGACAGTCCGAAGCTTTCTTT. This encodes CASSPMGQSEAFF.

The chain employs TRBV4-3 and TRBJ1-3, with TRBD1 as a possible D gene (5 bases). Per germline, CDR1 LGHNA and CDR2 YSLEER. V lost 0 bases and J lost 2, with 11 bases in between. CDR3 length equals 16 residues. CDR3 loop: CASSQEFPGTGNTIYF. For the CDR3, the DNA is TGCGCCAGCAGCCAAGAGTTTCCAGGGACTGGAAACACCATATATTTT.

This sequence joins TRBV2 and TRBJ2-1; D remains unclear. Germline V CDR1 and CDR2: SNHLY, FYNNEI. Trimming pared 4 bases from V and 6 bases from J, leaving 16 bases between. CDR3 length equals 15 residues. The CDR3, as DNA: TGTGCCAGCAGTGTAAGGAGTGGGGTCGGCAATGAGCAGTTCTTC. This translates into CASSVRSGVGNEQFF.

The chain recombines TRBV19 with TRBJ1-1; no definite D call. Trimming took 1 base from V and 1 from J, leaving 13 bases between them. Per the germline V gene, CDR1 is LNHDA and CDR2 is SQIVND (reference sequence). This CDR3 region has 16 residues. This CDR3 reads CASSIARQPWNTEAFF. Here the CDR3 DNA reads TGTGCCAGTAGTATAGCAAGGCAGCCCTGGAACACTGAAGCTTTCTTT.

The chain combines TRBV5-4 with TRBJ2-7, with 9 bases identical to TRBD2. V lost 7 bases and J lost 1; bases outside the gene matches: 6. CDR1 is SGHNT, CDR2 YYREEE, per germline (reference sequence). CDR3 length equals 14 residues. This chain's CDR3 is CASQREAASYEQYF. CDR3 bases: TGTGCCAGCCAGCGGGAGGCCGCTTCCTACGAGCAGTACTTC.

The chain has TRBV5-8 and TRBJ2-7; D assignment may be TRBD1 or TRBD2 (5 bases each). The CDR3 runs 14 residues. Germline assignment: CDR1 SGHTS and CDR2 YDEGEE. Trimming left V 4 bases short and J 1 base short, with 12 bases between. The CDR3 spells CASSDPGRSYEQYF. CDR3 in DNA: TGTGCCAGCAGCGACCCGGGACGGTCCTACGAGCAGTACTTC.

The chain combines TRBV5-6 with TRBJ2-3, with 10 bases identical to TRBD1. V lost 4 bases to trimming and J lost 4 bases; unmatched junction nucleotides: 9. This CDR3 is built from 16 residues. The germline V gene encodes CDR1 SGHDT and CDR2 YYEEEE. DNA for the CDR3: TGTGCCAGCAGCCCTAGACAGGGGGCGCGCGCAGATACGCAGTATTTT. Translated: CASSPRQGARADTQYF.

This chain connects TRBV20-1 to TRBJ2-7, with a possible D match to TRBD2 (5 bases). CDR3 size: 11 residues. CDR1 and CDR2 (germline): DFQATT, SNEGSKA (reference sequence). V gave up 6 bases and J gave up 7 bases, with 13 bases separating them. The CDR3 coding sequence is TGCAGTGCCAAGCGCGGCGGGGAGCAGTACTTC. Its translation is CSAKRGGEQYF.

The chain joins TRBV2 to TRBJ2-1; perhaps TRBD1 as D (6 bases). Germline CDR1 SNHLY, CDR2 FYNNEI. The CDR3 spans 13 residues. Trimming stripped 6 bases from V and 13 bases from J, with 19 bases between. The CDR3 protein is CASSERRTVDQFF. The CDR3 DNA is TGTGCCAGCAGCGAAAGACGGACAGTTGACCAGTTCTTC.